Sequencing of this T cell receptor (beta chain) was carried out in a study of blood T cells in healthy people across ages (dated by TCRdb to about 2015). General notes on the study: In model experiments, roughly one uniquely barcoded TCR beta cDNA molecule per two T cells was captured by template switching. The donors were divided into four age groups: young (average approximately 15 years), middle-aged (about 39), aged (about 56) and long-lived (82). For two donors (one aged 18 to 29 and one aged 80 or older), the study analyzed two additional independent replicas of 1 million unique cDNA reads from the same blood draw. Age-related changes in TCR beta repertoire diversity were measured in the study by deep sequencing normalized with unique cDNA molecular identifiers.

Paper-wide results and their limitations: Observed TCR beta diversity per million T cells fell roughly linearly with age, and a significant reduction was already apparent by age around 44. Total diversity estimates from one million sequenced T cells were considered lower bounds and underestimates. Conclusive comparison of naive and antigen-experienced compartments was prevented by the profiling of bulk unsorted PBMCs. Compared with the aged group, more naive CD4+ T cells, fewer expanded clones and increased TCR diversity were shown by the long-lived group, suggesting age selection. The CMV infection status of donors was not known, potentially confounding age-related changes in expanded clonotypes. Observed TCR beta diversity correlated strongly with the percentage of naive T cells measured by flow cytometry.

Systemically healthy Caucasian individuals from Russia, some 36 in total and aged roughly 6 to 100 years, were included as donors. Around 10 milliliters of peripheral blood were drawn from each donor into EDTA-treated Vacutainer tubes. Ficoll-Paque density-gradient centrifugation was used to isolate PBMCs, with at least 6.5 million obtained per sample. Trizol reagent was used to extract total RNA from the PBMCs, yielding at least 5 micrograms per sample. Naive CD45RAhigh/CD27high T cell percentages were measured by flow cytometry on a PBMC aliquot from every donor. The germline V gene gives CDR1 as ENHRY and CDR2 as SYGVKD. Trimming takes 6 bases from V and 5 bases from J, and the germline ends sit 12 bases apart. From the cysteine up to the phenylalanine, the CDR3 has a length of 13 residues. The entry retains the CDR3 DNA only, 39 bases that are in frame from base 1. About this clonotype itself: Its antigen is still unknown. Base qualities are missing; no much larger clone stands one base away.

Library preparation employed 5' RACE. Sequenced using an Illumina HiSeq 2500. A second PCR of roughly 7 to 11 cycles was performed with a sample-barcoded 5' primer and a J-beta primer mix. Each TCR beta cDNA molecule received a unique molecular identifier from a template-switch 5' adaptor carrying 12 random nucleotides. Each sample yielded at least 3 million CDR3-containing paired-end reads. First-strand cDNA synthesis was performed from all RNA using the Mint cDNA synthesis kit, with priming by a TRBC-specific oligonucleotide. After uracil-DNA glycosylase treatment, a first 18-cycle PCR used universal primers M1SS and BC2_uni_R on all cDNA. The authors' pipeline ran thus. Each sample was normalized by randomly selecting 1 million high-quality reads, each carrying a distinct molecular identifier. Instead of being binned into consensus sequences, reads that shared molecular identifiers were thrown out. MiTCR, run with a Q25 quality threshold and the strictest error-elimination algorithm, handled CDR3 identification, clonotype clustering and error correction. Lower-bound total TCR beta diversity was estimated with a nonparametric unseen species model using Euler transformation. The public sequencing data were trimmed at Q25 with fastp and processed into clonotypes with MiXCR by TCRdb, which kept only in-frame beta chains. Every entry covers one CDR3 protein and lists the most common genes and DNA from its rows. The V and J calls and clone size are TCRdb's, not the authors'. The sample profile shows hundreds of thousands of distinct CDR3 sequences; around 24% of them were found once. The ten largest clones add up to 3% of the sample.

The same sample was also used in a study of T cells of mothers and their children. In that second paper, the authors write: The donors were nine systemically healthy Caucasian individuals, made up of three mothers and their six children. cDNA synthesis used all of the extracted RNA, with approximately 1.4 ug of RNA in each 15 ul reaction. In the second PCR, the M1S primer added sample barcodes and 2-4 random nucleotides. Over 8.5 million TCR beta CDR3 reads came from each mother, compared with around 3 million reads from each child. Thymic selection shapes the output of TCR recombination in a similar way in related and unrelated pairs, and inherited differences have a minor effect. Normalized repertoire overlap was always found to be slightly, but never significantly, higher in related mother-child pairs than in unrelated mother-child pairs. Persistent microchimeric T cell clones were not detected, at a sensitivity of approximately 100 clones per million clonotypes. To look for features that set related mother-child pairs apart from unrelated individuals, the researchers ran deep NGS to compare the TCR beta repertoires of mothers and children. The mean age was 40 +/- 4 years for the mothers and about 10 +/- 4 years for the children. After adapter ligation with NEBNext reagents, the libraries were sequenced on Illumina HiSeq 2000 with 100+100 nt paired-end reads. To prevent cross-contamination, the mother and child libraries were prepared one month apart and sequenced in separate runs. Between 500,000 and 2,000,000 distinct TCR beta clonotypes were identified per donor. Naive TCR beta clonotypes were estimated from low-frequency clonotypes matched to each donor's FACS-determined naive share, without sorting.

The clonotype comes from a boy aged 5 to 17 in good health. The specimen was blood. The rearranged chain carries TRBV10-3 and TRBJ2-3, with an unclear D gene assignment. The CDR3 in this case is CAISPREEDTQYF. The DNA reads TGTGCCATCAGCCCTCGTGAGGAAGATACGCAGTATTTT.